The 27 T cell receptor beta chains in this list originate from one sample, sequenced in a study of T cells in Graves' hyperthyroidism and ophthalmopathy. What was amplified from RNA transcripts were TCR beta CDR3 regions. First-round RT-PCR of the TCR CDR3 relied on the HTBI primer set. A single record per CDR3 protein comes from TCRdb applying MiXCR to the multiplex PCR reads. The sample yields about 250,000 distinct CDR3 sequences, approximately 25% seen once. The sequencing input was blood. The receptors here all came from a woman in her thirties or forties with Graves' ophthalmopathy.

The gene calls are TRBV6-1 and TRBJ2-7; 7 bases are shared with TRBD1. The CDR3 extends over 14 amino acids. V lost 5 bases and J lost 3; bases outside the gene matches: 7. CDR1 and CDR2 from the germline V gene are MNHNS and SASEGT. Here the CDR3 reads CASSRLGQSYEQYF. Here the CDR3 DNA reads TGTGCCAGCAGTCGATTGGGACAGAGCTACGAGCAGTACTTC.

The V gene is TRBV20-1, the J gene TRBJ2-7; weak D call: TRBD2 (6 bases). Looked up from germline, CDR1 is DFQATT and CDR2 is SNEGSKA (reference sequence). This CDR3 region has 13 residues. V shed 4 bases and J shed 2 bases, with 12 bases lying between them. This chain's CDR3 is CSAKFGGTYEQYF. CDR3 DNA sequence: TGCAGTGCTAAGTTTGGCGGGACCTACGAGCAGTACTTC.

The rearrangement joins TRBV7-2 to TRBJ2-7; 7 bases map to TRBD1. Germline V gives CDR1 SGHTA, CDR2 FQGNSA. J was trimmed by 7 bases and V by 2 bases; bases with no gene match: 11. CDR3 length equals 15 residues. The CDR3 here is CASSLQQGVRWEQYF. In DNA, the CDR3 is TGTGCCAGCAGCTTACAGCAGGGGGTAAGGTGGGAGCAGTACTTC.

The chain couples TRBV12-3 or TRBV12-4 to TRBJ1-2; maybe TRBD1 (5 bases). This CDR3 contains 13 residues. Between the trimmed V and J ends, which lost 3 bases and 7 bases, there was a span of 12 bases. In nucleotides, the CDR3 is TGTGCCAGCAGTTTCCGGGGGATTGCTGGCTACACCTTC. Protein: CASSFRGIAGYTF.

This clonotype was recorded many times. The rearrangement links TRBV28 to TRBJ2-7; D may be TRBD2 (6 bases). Trimming left V 4 bases short and J 4 bases short, with 17 bases between. Germline V CDR1 and CDR2: MDHEN, SYDVKM. This CDR3 has 15 amino acids. The DNA for the CDR3 is TGTGCCAGCAGTTCACGGGAGCCGCGAGTATACGAGCAGTACTTC. Encoded protein: CASSSREPRVYEQYF. Looking up the rest from reference TRBV28 and TRBJ2-7 gives the full variable domain: DVKVTQSSRYLVKRTGEKVFLECVQDMDHENMFWYRQDPGLGLRLIYFSYDVKMKEKGDIPEGYSVSREKKERFSLILESASTNQTSMYLCASSSREPRVYEQYFGPGTRLTVT.

This chain uses TRBV6-1 with TRBJ2-7, with 10 bases lining up with TRBD1. V gave up 9 bases and J gave up 5 bases; unmatched junction bases: 7. The germline CDR1 and CDR2 sequences are MNHNS and SASEGT. This CDR3 comprises 13 residues. In DNA form, the CDR3 reads TGTGCCAGTTCGGGACAGGGGAGCGACGAGCAGTACTTC. As protein: CASSGQGSDEQYF.

This clonotype was seen ten or more times. The chain uses TRBV14 and TRBJ2-2; TRBD1 is a possible D gene (5 bases). CDR3 length equals 15 residues. V was trimmed by 0 bases and J by 4 bases, leaving 9 bases between them. Germline lookup yields CDR1 SGHDN and CDR2 FVKESK. In nucleotides, the CDR3 is TGTGCCAGCAGCCAAGAGACAGCAATCACCGGGGAGCTGTTTTTT. Translated, it gives CASSQETAITGELFF.

The rearrangement links TRBV11-1 to TRBJ2-5; D is ambiguous. This CDR3 has 14 amino acids. Germline CDR1 is SGHAT and CDR2 is FQDESV (reference sequence). Trimming took off 0 bases at V and 4 bases at J, with 9 bases between the two ends. The CDR3 is CASSLAPTRETQYF. The CDR3 region has the DNA TGTGCCAGCAGCTTAGCCCCGACCCGAGAGACCCAGTACTTC.

This clonotype was counted many times. The rearrangement uses TRBV25-1 and TRBJ1-6; no reliable D call. V was trimmed by 3 bases and J by 0 bases, leaving 6 bases between them. The CDR3 has 15 amino acids. CDR1 is MGHDK and CDR2 is SYGVNS in the germline V gene. The CDR3 DNA is TGTGCCAGCAGTGACGGGAGCTCCTATAATTCACCCCTCCACTTT. It specifies CASSDGSSYNSPLHF.

This clonotype has at least ten counts. V gene TRBV7-9 combines with J gene TRBJ1-2; tentative D call: TRBD1 (5 bases). Trimming took 11 bases from V and 8 from J, leaving 12 bases between them. Germline V gene lookup returns CDR1 SEHNR and CDR2 FQNEAQ (reference sequence). This CDR3 has 10 residues. DNA for the CDR3: TGTGCCCTGCGGGGGGTCGGCTACACCTTC. Its translation is CALRGVGYTF.

The table lists this clonotype with many counts. The CDR3 reads CASSTRQSLAKNIQYF. Written as DNA, the CDR3 is TGTGCCAGTAGTACCCGACAGTCCCTAGCCAAAAACATTCAGTACTTC. This sequence joins TRBV19 and TRBJ2-4, with a possible D match to TRBD1 (5 bases). CDR3 length: 16 residues. V was trimmed by 4 bases and J by 0 bases, leaving 13 bases between them. Germline loops: CDR1 LNHDA, CDR2 SQIVND (reference sequence).

There are many counts of this clonotype. V and J are TRBV29-1 and TRBJ2-4, with a possible D match to TRBD2 (7 bases). In germline, CDR1 is SQVTM, CDR2 ANQGSEA. Trimming took off 4 bases at V and 1 base at J, with 23 bases between the two ends. The CDR3 totals 18 residues. In DNA, the CDR3 is TGCAGCGTTGCCGAAGAATGGGGGGGGGCAGCGGCCAAAAACATTCAGTACTTC. As protein: CSVAEEWGGAAAKNIQYF.

The chain recombines TRBV6-1 with TRBJ1-1; D not resolved. CDR1 MNHNS and CDR2 SASEGT come from the germline V gene. The V and J ends lost 6 bases and 3 bases respectively, with 14 bases between them. This CDR3 comprises 14 residues. CDR3 residues: CASSAPGDHTEAFF. The CDR3 DNA follows: TGTGCCAGCAGCGCACCTGGGGATCACACTGAAGCTTTCTTT.

This clonotype came up a few times. This rearrangement joins TRBV12-3 or TRBV12-4 to TRBJ1-1, with D uncertain. The V end was cut by 3 bases, the J end by 0 bases, with 5 bases between. The CDR3 spans 13 residues. DNA of the CDR3: TGTGCCAGCAGTTTTTCCTTGAACACTGAAGCTTTCTTT. It translates to CASSFSLNTEAFF.

The rearrangement joins TRBV30 to TRBJ1-1; perhaps TRBD1 as D (5 bases). Between the trimmed V and J ends, which lost 6 bases and 0 bases, there was a span of 11 bases. Germline CDR1 and CDR2: GTSNPN and SVGIG (reference sequence). The CDR3 spans 13 residues. CDR3 sequence: CACRQTLNTEAFF. The CDR3 DNA reads TGTGCCTGCCGACAGACCCTGAACACTGAAGCTTTCTTT. Filled out from reference TRBV30 and TRBJ1-1, the complete variable domain reads SQTIHQWPATLVQPVGSPLSLECTVEGTSNPNLYWYRQAAGRGLQLLFYSVGIGQISSEVPQNLSASRPQDRQFILSSKKLLLSDSGFYLCACRQTLNTEAFFGQGTRLTVV.

This clonotype was seen many times. The V call is TRBV5-1, the J call TRBJ2-1, with D possibly TRBD2 on 5 matching bases. The germline CDR1 and CDR2 sequences are SGHRS and YFSETQ. Trimming took 1 base from V and 4 from J, leaving 15 bases between them. CDR3 length equals 16 residues. The CDR3 sequence is CASSLRSSGSYNEQFF. CDR3 nucleotides: TGCGCCAGCAGCTTGCGGTCCAGCGGCAGTTACAATGAGCAGTTCTTC. Filled out from reference TRBV5-1 and TRBJ2-1, the complete variable domain reads KAGVTQTPRYLIKTRGQQVTLSCSPISGHRSVSWYQQTPGQGLQFLFEYFSETQRNKGNFPGRFSGRQFSNSRSEMNVSTLELGDSALYLCASSLRSSGSYNEQFFGPGTRLTVL.

This chain joins TRBV5-1 and TRBJ1-2; D is possibly TRBD1 (5 bases). Germline V CDR1 and CDR2: SGHRS, YFSETQ. The ends were cut back, 4 bases at V and 0 bases at J, with 16 bases in the middle. This CDR3 spans 16 amino acids. The CDR3 DNA reads as TGCGCCAGCAGCCAAAATACCGGGACCACTAACTATGGCTACACCTTC. Protein sequence: CASSQNTGTTNYGYTF.

This clonotype was seen ten or more times. The chain joins TRBV20-1 to TRBJ1-1, with a possible D match to TRBD1 (6 bases). The CDR3 sequence is 12 residues long. The V gene's germline CDR1 is DFQATT and CDR2 SNEGSKA (reference sequence). Deletions cut 5 bases from V and 5 bases from J, with 12 bases between. The CDR3 DNA reads as TGCAGTGCTCACAACCAGGGGACTGAAGCTTTCTTT. Translated: CSAHNQGTEAFF.

This rearrangement joins TRBV28 to TRBJ2-7, with TRBD1 matching over 9 bases. This CDR3 has 16 amino acids. Germline values: CDR1 MDHEN, CDR2 SYDVKM. Unmatched junction bases numbered 11, after V lost 4 bases and J lost 4 bases. The CDR3 is CASSSTGTGRFYEQYF. CDR3 coding DNA: TGTGCCAGCAGTTCTACCGGGACAGGGAGGTTTTACGAGCAGTACTTC.

A few counts support this clonotype. V usage is TRBV28 and J usage is TRBJ2-2; 8 nucleotides agree with TRBD1. This CDR3 contains 15 residues. Trimming at V came to 6 bases and at J to 7 bases, leaving 10 bases not matched to a gene. Germline CDR1 reads MDHEN; CDR2 reads SYDVKM. CDR3 region: CASRGRQGAGGELFF. The CDR3, as DNA: TGTGCCAGCAGGGGTAGGCAGGGGGCTGGCGGGGAGCTGTTTTTT.

There are a few counts of this clonotype. The chain uses TRBV27 and TRBJ2-7; D is unresolved. Germline V gene sequence: CDR1 MNHEY, CDR2 SMNVEV (reference sequence). CDR3 length equals 15 residues. V dropped 3 bases and J dropped 0 bases, with 12 bases sitting between them. The CDR3 sequence is CASSFKGRYSYEQYF. DNA of the CDR3: TGTGCCAGCAGTTTTAAAGGACGGTACTCCTACGAGCAGTACTTC.

The rearrangement uses TRBV20-1 and TRBJ1-1, with D unclear. The V end was cut by 5 bases, the J end by 0 bases, with 10 bases between. The CDR3 has 13 residues. The germline V gene has CDR1 DFQATT and CDR2 SNEGSKA (reference sequence). CDR3 DNA sequence: TGCAGTGCTGCGTCACAGATGAACACTGAAGCTTTCTTT. Its protein is CSAASQMNTEAFF.

This clonotype was found many times. The chain joins TRBV12-3 or TRBV12-4 to TRBJ2-5; 8 bases line up with TRBD2. The CDR3 consists of 19 residues. V shed 3 bases and J 9 bases; nucleotides not matched to a gene: 24. The CDR3 nucleotides read TGTGCCAGCAGTTTTCGACTGACTAGCGACGGAGAGGAGCCCAGGGCCCAGTACTTC. Protein: CASSFRLTSDGEEPRAQYF.

The J gene is TRBJ2-7, the V gene TRBV19; D is perhaps TRBD1 (5 bases). The germline CDR1 and CDR2 sequences are LNHDA and SQIVND (reference sequence). This CDR3 spans 14 amino acids. V shed 1 base and J shed 1 base, with 8 bases lying between them. As DNA, the CDR3 is TGTGCCAGTAGTATAGGGACAATATCCTACGAGCAGTACTTC. It codes for CASSIGTISYEQYF.

The chain has TRBV12-3 or TRBV12-4 and TRBJ2-7, with 7 bases lining up with TRBD2. V shed 6 bases and J 3 bases; nucleotides not matched to a gene: 5. The CDR3 loop spans 13 amino acids. Written as DNA, the CDR3 is TGTGCCAGCAGGGGGGAGGGCCACTACGAGCAGTACTTC. Its translation: CASRGEGHYEQYF.

This clonotype has a count of ten or more. The chain uses TRBV12-3 or TRBV12-4 and TRBJ2-5, with 8 bases matching TRBD1. This CDR3 region has 15 residues. The ends lost 5 bases at V and 2 bases at J; junction bases unmatched: 7. CDR3 protein: CASSPQGQGQETQYF. The CDR3 DNA follows: TGTGCCAGCAGTCCTCAAGGACAGGGACAAGAGACCCAGTACTTC.

This clonotype was recorded at least ten times. The chain has TRBV24-1 and TRBJ2-5; 9 bases fit TRBD2. V was pared by 4 bases and J by 4 bases, with 6 bases of the junction left unmatched. The CDR3 length is 15 residues. Per the germline V gene, CDR1 is KGHDR and CDR2 is SFDVKD. The CDR3, as DNA: TGTGCCACCAGTGACTCAGGGACTAGCTCAGAGACCCAGTACTTC. This codes for CATSDSGTSSETQYF.